The clone carrying this T cell receptor beta chain was seen only a few times. The TCR beta CDR3 regions underwent amplification using RNA transcripts as the source. The TCR CDR3 was amplified in a first-round RT-PCR using the HTBI primer set. TCRdb analysed the multiplex PCR reads with MiXCR anew, one entry per CDR3 protein. The data contain around 190,000 distinct CDR3 sequences, about 15% of them singletons. These data originate in a study of T cells in Graves' hyperthyroidism and ophthalmopathy. Trimming at V came to 7 bases and at J to 6 bases, leaving 11 bases not matched to a gene. The CDR3 sequence is 14 residues long. Germline CDR1 and CDR2: MNHNS and SASEGT.

The clonotype was recovered from a woman aged 45 to 65 with Graves' hyperthyroidism. Material for sequencing was blood. The chain couples TRBV6-1 to TRBJ1-1; 7 nucleotides align to TRBD1. CDR3: CASTPVQGIPEAFF. The DNA of the CDR3 is TGTGCCAGCACCCCCGTACAGGGGATCCCTGAAGCTTTCTTT.